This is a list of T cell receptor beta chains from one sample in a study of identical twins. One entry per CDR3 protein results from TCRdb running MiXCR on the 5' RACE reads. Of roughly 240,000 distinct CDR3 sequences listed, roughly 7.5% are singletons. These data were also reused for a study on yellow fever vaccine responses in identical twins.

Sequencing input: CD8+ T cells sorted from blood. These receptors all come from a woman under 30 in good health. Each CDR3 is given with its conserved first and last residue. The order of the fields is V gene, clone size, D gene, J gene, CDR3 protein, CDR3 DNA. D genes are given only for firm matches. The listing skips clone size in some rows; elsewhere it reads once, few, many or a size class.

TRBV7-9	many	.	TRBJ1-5	CASSLDGINQPQHF	TGTGCCAGCAGCTTGGACGGCATAAATCAGCCCCAGCATTTT
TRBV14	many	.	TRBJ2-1	CASSQVDRNNEQFF	TGTGCCAGCAGCCAAGTTGACAGGAACAATGAGCAGTTCTTC
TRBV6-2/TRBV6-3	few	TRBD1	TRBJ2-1	CASSYVQGTYNEQFF	TGTGCCAGCAGTTACGTACAGGGGACCTACAATGAGCAGTTCTTC
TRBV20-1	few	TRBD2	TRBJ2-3	CSAREGLAGFTDTQYF	TGCAGTGCTAGGGAAGGGCTAGCGGGATTCACAGATACGCAGTATTTT
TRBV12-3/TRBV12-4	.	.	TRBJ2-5	CASSYLPGGETQYF	TGTGCCAGCAGTTACTTACCAGGGGGGGAGACCCAGTACTTC
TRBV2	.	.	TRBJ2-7	CASSGEERGEQYF	TGTGCCAGCAGTGGGGAGGAGCGAGGCGAGCAGTACTTC
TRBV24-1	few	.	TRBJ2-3	CATSEGVVSGTDTQYF	TGTGCCACCAGTGAGGGGGTGGTTAGCGGCACAGATACGCAGTATTTT
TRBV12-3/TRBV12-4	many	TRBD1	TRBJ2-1	CASSPPDRGVNNEQFF	TGTGCCAGCAGTCCCCCTGACAGGGGCGTCAACAATGAGCAGTTCTTC
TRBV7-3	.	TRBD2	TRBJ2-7	CASSLRGGFDEQYF	TGTGCCAGCAGCTTACGGGGGGGATTCGACGAGCAGTACTTC
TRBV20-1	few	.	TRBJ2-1	CSAILDTDYNEQFF	TGCAGTGCTATATTAGATACCGACTACAATGAGCAGTTCTTC
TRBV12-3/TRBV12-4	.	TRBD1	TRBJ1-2	CASSFGTAEKYGYTF	TGTGCCAGCAGTTTTGGGACAGCTGAGAAGTATGGCTACACCTTC
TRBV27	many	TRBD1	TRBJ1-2	CASSLGQTYGYTF	TGTGCCAGCAGTTTGGGACAGACCTATGGCTACACCTTC
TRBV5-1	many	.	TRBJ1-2	CASSFDQPRGYTF	TGCGCCAGCAGCTTTGACCAGCCGCGGGGCTACACCTTC
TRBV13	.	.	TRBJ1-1	CASSDRGGGLPEAFF	TGTGCCAGCAGCGACCGCGGAGGGGGGTTACCTGAAGCTTTCTTT
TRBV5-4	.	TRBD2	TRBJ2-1	CASSERLAGDNEQFF	TGTGCCAGCAGCGAGAGACTAGCGGGAGACAATGAGCAGTTCTTC
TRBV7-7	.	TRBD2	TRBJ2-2	CASSLRTSGSNTGELFF	TGTGCCAGCAGCTTACGGACTAGCGGGAGTAATACCGGGGAGCTGTTTTTT
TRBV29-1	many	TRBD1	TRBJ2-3	CSVEGGRTGWSLTDTQYF	TGCAGCGTTGAAGGGGGACGGACAGGGTGGAGTCTCACAGATACGCAGTATTTT
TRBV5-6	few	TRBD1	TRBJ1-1	CASSYVTGSGAFF	TGTGCCAGCAGCTACGTGACAGGGAGCGGAGCTTTCTTT
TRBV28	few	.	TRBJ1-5	CASSLGAVFYQPQHF	TGTGCCAGCAGTTTAGGGGCGGTTTTTTATCAGCCCCAGCATTTT
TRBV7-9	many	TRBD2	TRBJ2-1	CASSSTSGSQNEQFF	TGTGCCAGCAGCTCGACTAGCGGGAGTCAGAATGAGCAGTTCTTC
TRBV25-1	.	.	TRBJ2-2	CASSAGTMINTGELFF	TGTGCCAGCAGTGCCGGAACAATGATCAACACCGGGGAGCTGTTTTTT
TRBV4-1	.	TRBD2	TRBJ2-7	CASSHVAGGPGVQYF	TGCGCCAGCAGCCATGTAGCGGGAGGGCCAGGAGTGCAGTACTTC
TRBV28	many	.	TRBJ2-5	CASSPGTPQETQYF	TGTGCCAGCAGTCCCGGGACTCCCCAAGAGACCCAGTACTTC
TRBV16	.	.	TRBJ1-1	CASSQFPDNTEAFF	TGTGCCAGCAGCCAATTTCCGGACAACACTGAAGCTTTCTTT
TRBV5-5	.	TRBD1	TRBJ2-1	CASSLAAGGHTSYNEQFF	TGTGCCAGCAGCTTGGCAGCAGGGGGCCATACCTCCTACAATGAGCAGTTCTTC
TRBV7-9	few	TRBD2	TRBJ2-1	CASSLGSGGGVF	TGTGCCAGCAGCTTAGGAAGCGGGGGAGGAGTCTTC
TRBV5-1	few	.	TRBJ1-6	CASSSGQSNSPLHF	TGCGCCAGCAGCTCCGGACAGTCGAATTCACCCCTCCACTTT
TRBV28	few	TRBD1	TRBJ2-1	CASSLVGGLNEQFF	TGTGCCAGCAGTTTGGTAGGGGGCCTGAATGAGCAGTTCTTC
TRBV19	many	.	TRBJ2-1	CAYNEQFF	TGTGCCTACAATGAGCAGTTCTTC
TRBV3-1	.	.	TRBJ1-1	CASSQEYTEAFF	TGTGCCAGCAGCCAAGAGTACACTGAAGCTTTCTTT
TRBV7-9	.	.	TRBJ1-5	CASSLGGRPQHF	TGTGCCAGCAGCTTAGGGGGAAGGCCCCAGCATTTT
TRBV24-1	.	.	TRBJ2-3	CATSDEQGVTDTQYF	TGTGCCACCAGTGACGAGCAAGGGGTGACAGATACGCAGTATTTT
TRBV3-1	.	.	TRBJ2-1	CASSQVGRVNYNEQFF	TGTGCCAGCAGCCAAGTGGGCAGGGTCAATTACAATGAGCAGTTCTTC
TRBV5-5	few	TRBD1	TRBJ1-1	CASSLGTGGPEAFF	TGTGCCAGCAGCTTGGGAACAGGGGGACCTGAAGCTTTCTTT
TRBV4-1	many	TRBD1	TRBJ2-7	CASSQQTGGIYEQYF	TGCGCCAGCAGCCAACAGACAGGGGGTATCTACGAGCAGTACTTC
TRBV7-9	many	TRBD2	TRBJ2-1	CASSPQTSGDNEQFF	TGTGCCAGCAGCCCCCAGACTAGCGGAGACAATGAGCAGTTCTTC
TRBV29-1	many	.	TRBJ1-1	CSVPHGAGEAFF	TGCAGCGTTCCCCACGGGGCCGGTGAAGCTTTCTTT
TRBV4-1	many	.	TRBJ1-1	CASSQDVGGGNTEAFF	TGCGCCAGCAGCCAAGACGTCGGTGGGGGGAACACTGAAGCTTTCTTT
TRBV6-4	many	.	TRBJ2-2	CASSDGTNTGELFF	TGTGCCAGCAGTGACGGGACAAACACCGGGGAGCTGTTTTTT
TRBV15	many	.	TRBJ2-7	CATSRSPKGEQYF	TGTGCCACCAGCAGATCTCCGAAGGGCGAGCAGTACTTC
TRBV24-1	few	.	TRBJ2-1	CATGTGSSYNEQFF	TGTGCCACGGGTACAGGGAGCTCCTACAATGAGCAGTTCTTC
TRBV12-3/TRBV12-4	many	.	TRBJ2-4	CASSLGAPKNIQYF	TGTGCCAGCAGTTTGGGGGCCCCCAAAAACATTCAGTACTTC
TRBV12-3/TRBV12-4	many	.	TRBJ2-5	CASSFSRAETQYF	TGTGCCAGCAGTTTTAGCCGAGCGGAGACCCAGTACTTC
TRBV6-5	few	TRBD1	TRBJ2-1	CASSYSGGGHNEQFF	TGTGCCAGCAGTTACTCAGGGGGCGGTCACAATGAGCAGTTCTTC
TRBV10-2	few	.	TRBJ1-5	CASSEPGSNQPQHF	TGCGCCAGCAGTGAACCGGGATCGAATCAGCCCCAGCATTTT
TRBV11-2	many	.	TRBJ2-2	CASSLEPNTGELFF	TGTGCCAGCAGCTTAGAACCGAACACCGGGGAGCTGTTTTTT
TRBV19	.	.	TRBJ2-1	CASSIPGSSYNEQFF	TGTGCCAGTAGTATCCCAGGGAGCTCCTACAATGAGCAGTTCTTC
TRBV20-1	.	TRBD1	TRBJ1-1	CSAATGMNTEAFF	TGCAGTGCAGCGACAGGGATGAACACTGAAGCTTTCTTT
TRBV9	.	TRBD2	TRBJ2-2	CASSSTGGTGELFF	TGTGCCAGCAGCTCAACGGGAGGCACCGGGGAGCTGTTTTTT
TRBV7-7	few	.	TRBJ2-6	CASSLNAGANVLTF	TGTGCCAGCAGCCTTAATGCGGGGGCCAACGTCCTGACTTTC
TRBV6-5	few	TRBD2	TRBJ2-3	CASSLGLAGGSTDTQYF	TGTGCCAGCAGTTTGGGATTAGCGGGGGGAAGCACAGATACGCAGTATTTT
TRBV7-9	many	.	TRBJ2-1	CASSERPSSYNEQFF	TGTGCCAGCAGCGAGAGGCCGAGCTCCTACAATGAGCAGTTCTTC
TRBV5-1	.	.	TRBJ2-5	CASSQTTGRETQYF	TGCGCCAGCAGCCAAACGACAGGAAGAGAGACCCAGTACTTC
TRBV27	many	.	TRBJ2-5	CASRTELGETQYF	TGTGCCAGCAGGACAGAGCTGGGAGAGACCCAGTACTTC
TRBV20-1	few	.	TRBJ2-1	CCARDSAGSSYNEQFF	TGCTGTGCTAGAGACTCGGCTGGGAGCTCCTACAATGAGCAGTTCTTC
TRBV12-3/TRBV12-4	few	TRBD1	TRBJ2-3	CASSSRLLQGAFTDTQYF	TGTGCCAGCAGTTCCAGACTCCTACAGGGGGCGTTCACAGATACGCAGTATTTT
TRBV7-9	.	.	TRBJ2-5	CASSPPPGLQETQYF	TGTGCCAGCAGCCCCCCCCCAGGGCTCCAAGAGACCCAGTACTTC
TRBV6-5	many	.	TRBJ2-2	CASSYSIGHLNTGELFF	TGTGCCAGCAGTTACTCGATCGGACACCTGAACACCGGGGAGCTGTTTTTT
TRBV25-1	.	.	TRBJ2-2	CASSPSVTGELFF	TGTGCCAGCAGTCCGTCGGTCACCGGGGAGCTGTTTTTT